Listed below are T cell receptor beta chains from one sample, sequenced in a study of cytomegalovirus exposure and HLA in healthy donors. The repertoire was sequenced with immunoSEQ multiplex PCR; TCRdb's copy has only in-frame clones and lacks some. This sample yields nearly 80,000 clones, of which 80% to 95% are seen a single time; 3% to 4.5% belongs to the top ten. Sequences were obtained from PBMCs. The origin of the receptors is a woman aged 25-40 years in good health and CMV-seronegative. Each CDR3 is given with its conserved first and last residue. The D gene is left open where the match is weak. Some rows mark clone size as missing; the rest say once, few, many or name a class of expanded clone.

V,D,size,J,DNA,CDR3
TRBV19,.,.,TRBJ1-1,TGTGCCAGTAAATATCGGGCGGGGAACACTGAAGCTTTCTTT,CASKYRAGNTEAFF
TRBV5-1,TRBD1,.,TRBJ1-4,TGCGCCAGCAGCTTGGAGAACAGGGGGAATGAAAAACTGTTTTTT,CASSLENRGNEKLFF
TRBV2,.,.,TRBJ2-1,TGTGCCAGCAGGGGACCCGGACAGCCCTACAATGAGCAGTTCTTC,CASRGPGQPYNEQFF
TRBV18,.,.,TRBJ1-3,TGTGCCAGCTCACCGGGCAGTTCTGGAAACACCATATATTTT,CASSPGSSGNTIYF
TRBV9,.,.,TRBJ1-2,TGTGCCAGCAGCGGTAGGACAGCTAACTATGGCTACACCTTC,CASSGRTANYGYTF
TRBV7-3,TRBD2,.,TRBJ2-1,TGTGCCAGCAGCTTAAGGGGCGGGGGTAGCTCCTACAATGAGCAGTTCTTC,CASSLRGGGSSYNEQFF
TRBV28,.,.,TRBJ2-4,TGTGCCAGCAGTTTATCAGTGGGAGGACTAGCCAAAAACATTCAGTACTTC,CASSLSVGGLAKNIQYF
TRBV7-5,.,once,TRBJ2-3,TGTGTCAGAAGCTTAGCCCGACTAGCGGGGGGCATGAATACGCAGTATTTT,CVRSLARLAGGMNTQYF
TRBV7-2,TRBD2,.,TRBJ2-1,TGTGCCAGCAGCTTAGCTAGCGGGAGGATACAGTTCTTC,CASSLASGRIQFF
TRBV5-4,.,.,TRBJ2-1,TGTGCCAGCAGCTTGGACTCCTCCTACAATGAGCAGTTCTTC,CASSLDSSYNEQFF
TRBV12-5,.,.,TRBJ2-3,TGTGCTAGTGGTTTGGCCCTCTATACGCAGTATTTT,CASGLALYTQYF
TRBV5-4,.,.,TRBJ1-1,TGTGCCAGCAGCTTGGAGGGGACTGAAGCTTTCTTT,CASSLEGTEAFF
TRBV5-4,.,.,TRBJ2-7,TGTGCCAGCAGCCGGGAGAGTGGGTTATCCTACGAGCAGTACTTC,CASSRESGLSYEQYF
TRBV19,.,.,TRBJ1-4,TGTGCCAGTAGTATCGACAGGTTGTCTTCTAATGAAAAACTGTTTTTT,CASSIDRLSSNEKLFF
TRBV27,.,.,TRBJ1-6,TGTGCCAGCAGTTTCCTAAATTCACCCCTCCACTTT,CASSFLNSPLHF
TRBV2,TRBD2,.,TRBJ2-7,TGTGCCAGCAGCATACATTCGGGACTAGCGGTACCCTACGAGCAGTACTTC,CASSIHSGLAVPYEQYF
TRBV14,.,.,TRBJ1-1,TGTGCCAGCAGCCAAGATCTCGAGGCTTTCTTT,CASSQDLEAFF
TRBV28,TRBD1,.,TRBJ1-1,TGTGCCAGCAGTCCCGGGACAGGGACGAGGTCTTTCTTT,CASSPGTGTRSFF
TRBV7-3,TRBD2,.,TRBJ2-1,TGTGCCAGCAGCTTCCTAGCGGGATACAATGAGCAGTTCTTC,CASSFLAGYNEQFF
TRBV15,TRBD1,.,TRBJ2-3,TGTGCCACCCCGGGACAGGGGGTTTCAGATACGCAGTATTTT,CATPGQGVSDTQYF
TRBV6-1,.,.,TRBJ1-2,TGTGCCAGCAGACTCAGGGGATCGCGTGGCTACACCTTC,CASRLRGSRGYTF
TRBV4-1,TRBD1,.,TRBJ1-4,TGCGCCAGCAGCCAAGTGACAGGGGCGGAAAAACTGTTTTTT,CASSQVTGAEKLFF
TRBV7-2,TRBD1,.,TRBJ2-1,TGTGCCAGTGTGGGAAGGAAGGGGGCTGATGAGCAGTTCTTC,CASVGRKGADEQFF
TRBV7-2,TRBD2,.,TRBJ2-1,TGTGCCAGCAGCTTAAATCGGGGACTAAACAATGAGCAGTTCTTC,CASSLNRGLNNEQFF
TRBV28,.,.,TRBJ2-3,TGTGCCAGCAGTCCACTTAAAGGGAGAACGCAGTATTTT,CASSPLKGRTQYF
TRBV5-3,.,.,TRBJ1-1,TGTGCCAGAAGCCTGGGTCCGTGGACACGGGACACTGAAGCTTTCTTT,CARSLGPWTRDTEAFF
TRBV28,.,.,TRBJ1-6,TGTGCCAGCAGTGCGACAGCTAGTATCTCACCCCTCCACTTT,CASSATASISPLHF
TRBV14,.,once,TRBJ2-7,TGTGCCAGCAGCCAAATCCAGGGGAACGAGCAGTACTTC,CASSQIQGNEQYF
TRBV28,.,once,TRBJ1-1,TGTGCCAGCAGTTTCCCCTCGAACACTGAAGCTTTCTTT,CASSFPSNTEAFF
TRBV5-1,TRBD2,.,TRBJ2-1,TGCGCCAGCAGCTTTGAGGCGGGAGTAGGGAGCAATGAGCAGTTCTTC,CASSFEAGVGSNEQFF
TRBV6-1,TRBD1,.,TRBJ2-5,TGTGCCAGCAGAGCGACAGGGGGGGAGACCCAGTACTTC,CASRATGGETQYF
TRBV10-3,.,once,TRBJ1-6,TGTGCCATCAGCCGGACGGGGGATAATTCACCCCTCCACTTT,CAISRTGDNSPLHF
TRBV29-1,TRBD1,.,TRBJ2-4,TGCAGCGTTGAAGGATCACAGGGGAAAGCCAAAAACATTCAGTACTTC,CSVEGSQGKAKNIQYF
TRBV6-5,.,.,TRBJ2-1,TGTGCCAGCAGTTCTTGGGGAGGCAATGAGCAGTTCTTC,CASSSWGGNEQFF
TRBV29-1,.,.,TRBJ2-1,TGCAGCGTTGAAGATCTTAATGGAGACAATGAGCAGTTCTTC,CSVEDLNGDNEQFF
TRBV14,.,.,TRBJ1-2,TGTGCCAGCAGCCAAGATCTAAAGCGACCTCAACACCCAGACTATGGCTACACCTTC,CASSQDLKRPQHPDYGYTF
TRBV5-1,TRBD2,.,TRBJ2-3,TGCGCCAGCAGCAATACAGCGGGGGGGGCCACAGATACGCAGTATTTT,CASSNTAGGATDTQYF
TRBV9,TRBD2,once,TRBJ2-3,TGTGCCAGCAGCGTAGGGCTAGCGGGGGGGACAGATACGCAGTATTTT,CASSVGLAGGTDTQYF
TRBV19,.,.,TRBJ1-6,TGTGCCAGTAGTTCGCGAGATAATTCACCCCTCCACTTT,CASSSRDNSPLHF
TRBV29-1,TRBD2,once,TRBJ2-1,TGCAGCGTGGGACTAGCGGGAGGGCCCAACTACAATGAGCAGTTCTTC,CSVGLAGGPNYNEQFF
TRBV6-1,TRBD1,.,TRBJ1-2,TGTGCCAGCATATGGACAGGAGATTTGTATGGCTACACCTTC,CASIWTGDLYGYTF
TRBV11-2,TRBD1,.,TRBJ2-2,TGTGCCAGCAGCTCATCGGACAGGGGGAACACCGGGGAGCTGTTTTTT,CASSSSDRGNTGELFF
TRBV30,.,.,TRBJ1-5,TGTGCCTGGAGTGCCAGGGGTCAGCCCCAGCATTTT,CAWSARGQPQHF